Reported below is one T cell receptor beta chain. No cognate antigen has been identified for it. No much larger clone is present one base from it, and per-base qualities are unavailable. The sample is drawn from a study of blood T cell repertoires in COVID-19 (dated by TCRdb to about 2020). Context from the whole study: Samples covering the acute and convalescent phases of COVID-19 were provided by collaborators in the United States, Italy and Spain. The prospective study material was composed of cDNA or gDNA derived from T cells, B-cell-depleted T cells, or PBMCs. Subjects who had been exposed to COVID-19, were actively infected with it, or had recovered from it provided the deeply sampled blood TCRbeta repertoires that made up the dataset. A freely available public database, intended as a resource for researchers studying the immune response to SARS-CoV-2, is where the repertoires were released. The samples were drawn from two sources: the first 160 participants of the ongoing ImmuneRACE study, and 950 to 1,500 subjects contributed by 6 global collaborators. Sample metadata almost always included a de-identified subject ID, COVID-19 status, age in years and sex. Where available, HLA class I and class II types were taken from metadata supplied by the sample provider and were not determined by assay-based typing.

CDR1 SGHRS and CDR2 YFSETQ were looked up in the germline V gene. The CDR3 covers 16 residues, taking in both the cysteine and the phenylalanine. Kept here is only the CDR3 DNA, which spans 48 bases and is read in frame from base 1. V lost 1 base and J lost 2 bases, and the count of bases not matched to a germline gene is 8. TCRbeta CDR3 regions were amplified from genomic DNA by means of the immunoSEQ Assay, a bias-controlled multiplex PCR. The authors processed their data as follows. Nucleated cell counts per sample were estimated from amplification of reference gene primers within the assay. To quantify the absolute abundance of each unique TCRbeta CDR3 rearrangement, sequence reads were collapsed and filtered. For each sample, productive Simpson clonality was calculated as the square root of Simpson's diversity index over productive rearrangements. TCRdb stores this immuneACCESS table with in-frame sequences only. Part of the clones is absent; in the studies checked, under half of the shortfall reflects unresolved V genes, and no reason is known for the rest. V and J calls and clone size are as listed in that table; D and trimming were resolved from the DNA. In this sample the table shows around 57,000 clones, 80% to 90% of which occur a single time. Of the sample, about 3.5% falls within the top ten clones.

The study at large found these results: The amount of clinical and demographic metadata varied by source and participant and was provided uncurated.

The collaborating institutions used their own protocols to collect whole blood in K2EDTA tubes. For TCRbeta analysis, collaborators shipped samples as frozen whole blood, isolated PBMCs, or DNA extracted from either of those sample types. The chain joins TRBV5-1 to TRBJ2-5; 7 central nucleotides agree with TRBD2. The source material was peripheral blood. This clonotype originated in a human donor in a cohort sampled during active COVID-19. The CDR3 protein: CASSLLRGRAQETQYF. The bases are TGCGCCAGCAGCTTGCTGCGCGGGAGAGCTCAAGAGACCCAGTACTTC.